A selection of T cell receptor beta chains follows, all from one sample in a study of T-cell reconstitution after alpha-beta-depleted transplantation in children. MiXCR was run by TCRdb on the PCR reads, yielding one entry per CDR3 protein. This table has about 580,000 distinct CDR3 sequences, under 25% appearing once. The sample in question was PBMCs, mostly from graft donor cells, obtained 360 days after TCRalphabeta/CD19-depleted stem cell transplant. The receptors were sampled from a boy under two years old who had a stem cell transplant for acute myeloid leukemia, so the T cells may come from the graft donor. Both conserved end residues are part of each CDR3. A D gene is named only where the DNA matches it firmly. Clone size appears in some rows only: once, few, many, or a class for an expanded clone.

TRBD1,TRBJ2-7,TRBV27,few,TGTGCCAGCAGTCCAAAGACAGGGGACTACGAGCAGTACTTC,CASSPKTGDYEQYF
.,TRBJ1-5,TRBV20-1,many,TGCAGTGCTAGGGACAGCCTCTCCAATCAGCCCCAGCATTTT,CSARDSLSNQPQHF
.,TRBJ2-4,TRBV27,many,TGTGCCAGCAGTCCTGGGACGGTAGCCAAAAACATTCAGTACTTC,CASSPGTVAKNIQYF
.,TRBJ2-3,TRBV12-3/TRBV12-4,.,TGTGCCAGCCTAATGGGGAACGGGGGCACAGATACGCAGTATTTT,CASLMGNGGTDTQYF
.,TRBJ2-5,TRBV10-3,.,TGTGCCATCAGTGTCATAGATAAGTACCAAGAGACCCAGTACTTC,CAISVIDKYQETQYF
.,TRBJ1-1,TRBV28,many,TGTGCCAGCATTCCCCGGTCCGTGAACACTGAAGCTTTCTTT,CASIPRSVNTEAFF
.,TRBJ2-1,TRBV7-9,.,TGTGCCAGCAGCTTACCCACCCTGGGTGAGCAGTTCTTC,CASSLPTLGEQFF
.,TRBJ1-4,TRBV20-1,.,TGCAGTGCTAGTCAACAGCTTAATGAAAAACTGTTTTTT,CSASQQLNEKLFF
.,TRBJ2-1,TRBV12-3/TRBV12-4,few,TGTGCCAGCAGTCAGAACAGGGATGAGCAGTTCTTC,CASSQNRDEQFF
.,TRBJ2-3,TRBV7-9,many,TGTGCCAGCAGCGAGATCCGCCCATCGAATACGCAGTATTTT,CASSEIRPSNTQYF
.,TRBJ2-4,TRBV7-2,few,TGTGCCAGCAGCTTGGACAGCGAGACCAAAAACATTCAGTACTTC,CASSLDSETKNIQYF
.,TRBJ2-3,TRBV4-1,few,TGCGCCAGCAGCCAAGGGCGGCGTCAGGGAGATACGCAGTATTTT,CASSQGRRQGDTQYF
TRBD1,TRBJ2-2,TRBV5-1,.,TGCGCCAGCAGCTTGGGAGCAGGGGGCCCGAACACCGGGGAGCTGTTTTTT,CASSLGAGGPNTGELFF
.,TRBJ2-1,TRBV21-1,few,TGTGCCAGCAGCAACCTAGGGACTAGCAGGTCCCTTTGTGAGCAGTTCTTC,CASSNLGTSRSLCEQFF
.,TRBJ2-7,TRBV11-2,many,TGTGCCAGCAGCCTCTTCACGCCGCCCGAGCAGTACTTC,CASSLFTPPEQYF
TRBD1,TRBJ2-1,TRBV29-1,.,TGCAGCGTTGTGATCGGGACAGGGAAAATCAATGAGCAGTTCTTC,CSVVIGTGKINEQFF
TRBD2,TRBJ2-5,TRBV11-2,few,TGTGCCAGCAGCTTACCATCCTGGCGGGGGGAGACCCAGTACTTC,CASSLPSWRGETQYF
.,TRBJ1-4,TRBV20-1,.,TGCAGTGCTAGAGACTACAGGGTGTCTAATGAAAAACTGTTTTTT,CSARDYRVSNEKLFF
TRBD2,TRBJ2-1,TRBV11-3,.,TGTGCCAGCAGCTTGACTAGCGGGGTTGATGGTGAGCAGTTCTTC,CASSLTSGVDGEQFF
.,TRBJ1-1,TRBV5-5,.,TGTGCCAGCAGCTACAACGCCGGGCCAGAAGCTTTCTTT,CASSYNAGPEAFF
.,TRBJ2-3,TRBV20-1,.,TGCAGTGCTAGAGTAGAGGCAGATACGCAGTATTTT,CSARVEADTQYF
.,TRBJ2-5,TRBV14,few,TGTGCCAGCAGCCAATGGCCAGAAGAGACCCAGTACTTC,CASSQWPEETQYF
TRBD2,TRBJ2-7,TRBV20-1,many,TGCAGTGCTAGTAACCCTGGACTAGCGGGGGGGATAGTAGACGAGCAGTACTTC,CSASNPGLAGGIVDEQYF
.,TRBJ2-2,TRBV12-3/TRBV12-4,.,TGTGCCAGCAGTTTAGCGGCGACTGAGAACACCGGGGAGCTGTTTTTT,CASSLAATENTGELFF
.,TRBJ2-3,TRBV10-3,.,TGTGCCATCAGTGCTTCCCCGAAAGGGGGTACGCAGTATTTT,CAISASPKGGTQYF
.,TRBJ2-1,TRBV4-3,many,TGCGCCAGCAGCTTACGGGGGGACAACAATGAGCAGTTCTTC,CASSLRGDNNEQFF
.,TRBJ1-1,TRBV20-1,many,TGCAGTGCTAGAGATACGCCATTGAACACTGAAGCTTTCTTT,CSARDTPLNTEAFF
TRBD1,TRBJ2-6,TRBV20-1,.,TGCAGTGCTAGTGAGGGGTCACAGGGGGCGCCTGGGGCCAACGTCCTGACTTTC,CSASEGSQGAPGANVLTF
.,TRBJ2-1,TRBV12-3/TRBV12-4,few,TGTGCCAGCAGTTTGGACGCAGGGGAAGGGGCCTACAATGAGCAGTTCTTC,CASSLDAGEGAYNEQFF
TRBD2,TRBJ2-7,TRBV20-1,.,TGCAGTGCTAGAGAGGTGCGGGGGGTCTACGAGCAGTACTTC,CSAREVRGVYEQYF
TRBD1,TRBJ1-1,TRBV6-2/TRBV6-3,.,TGTGCCAGCAGTTACGCCCAGGGGGTCCACACTGAAGCTTTCTTT,CASSYAQGVHTEAFF
.,TRBJ1-1,TRBV13,many,TGTGCCAGCAGCTCCGGACAGCTTGAAGCTTTCTTT,CASSSGQLEAFF
.,TRBJ1-5,TRBV25-1,.,TGTGCCAGCAGTGAAACGGGGACGGAGAATAATCAGCCCCAGCATTTT,CASSETGTENNQPQHF
.,TRBJ2-4,TRBV4-1,many,TGCGCCAGCAGCCAGACCCTTCTGTCCGGAGGCAAAAACATTCAGTACTTC,CASSQTLLSGGKNIQYF
.,TRBJ1-4,TRBV25-1,.,TGTGCCAGCAGCTCACGGGCAACTAATGAAAAACTGTTTTTT,CASSSRATNEKLFF
.,TRBJ2-7,TRBV28,many,TGTGCCAGCAGTAATTACTACGAGCAGTACTTC,CASSNYYEQYF
.,TRBJ1-1,TRBV20-1,few,TGCAGTGCTAGAGTTCTGCTACAGGGGAACACTGAAGCTTTCTTT,CSARVLLQGNTEAFF